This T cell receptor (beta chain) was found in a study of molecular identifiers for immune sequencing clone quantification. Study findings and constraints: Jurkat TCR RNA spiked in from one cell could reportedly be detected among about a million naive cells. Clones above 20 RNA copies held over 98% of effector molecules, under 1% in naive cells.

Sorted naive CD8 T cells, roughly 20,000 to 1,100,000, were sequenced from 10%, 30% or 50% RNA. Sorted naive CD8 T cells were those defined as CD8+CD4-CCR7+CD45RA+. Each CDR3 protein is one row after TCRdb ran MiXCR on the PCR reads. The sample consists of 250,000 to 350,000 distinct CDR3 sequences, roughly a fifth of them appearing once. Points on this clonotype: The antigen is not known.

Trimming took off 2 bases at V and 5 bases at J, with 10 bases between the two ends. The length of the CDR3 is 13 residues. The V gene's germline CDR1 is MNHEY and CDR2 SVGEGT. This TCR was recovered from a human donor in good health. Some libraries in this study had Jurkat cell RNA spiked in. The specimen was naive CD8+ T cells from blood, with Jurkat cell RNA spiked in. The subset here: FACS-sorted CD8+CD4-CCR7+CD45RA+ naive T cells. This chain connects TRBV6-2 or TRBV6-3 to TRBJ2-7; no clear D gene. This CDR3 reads CASSYLKWDEQYF. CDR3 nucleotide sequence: TGTGCCAGCAGTTACCTAAAATGGGACGAGCAGTACTTC.